This TCR beta chain was sequenced in a study of identical twins. This clonotype was observed a handful of times. The antigen is not known. Whole-study results and caveats: Beta clonotypes that were abundant in cord blood contained fewer insertions, a pattern absent from memory repertoires. Cross-sectional statistics underpinned the conclusions; the same donors were not followed. Within monozygotic twins, out-of-frame TCR alpha sharing was underestimated by the models.

Through template switching, a universal primer site was introduced, and the cDNA contained unique molecular identifiers. Each CDR3 protein gets one entry after TCRdb re-called the 5' RACE reads with MiXCR. The sample has 210,000 or so distinct CDR3 sequences; around 8% are singletons. The CDR3 length is 14 residues. The V and J ends lost 7 bases and 3 bases respectively, with 16 bases between them. Germline CDR1 is SGHRS and CDR2 is YFSETQ. Another study also made use of these data, one on yellow fever vaccine responses in identical twins.

The specimen sequenced was memory (CD45RO+) T cells sorted from blood. The rearrangement joins TRBV5-1 to TRBJ2-5; the D is unclear. The clonotype originates from a woman between 18 and 29 years old in good health. The chain's CDR3 is CASSLGQPKETQYF. DNA of the CDR3: TGCGCCAGCTCCCTCGGCCAGCCTAAAGAGACCCAGTACTTC.